This T cell receptor (beta chain) was observed in a study of CD8 T cells in ankylosing spondylitis. The study's findings and limits: Within matched ankylosing spondylitis synovial fluid, disease-linked clones were reportedly significantly enriched. A TCR beta motif of fewer than ten highly homologous variants seemed to mark ankylosing spondylitis blood. Disease-linked clones were found to be CD8+ and relatively rare in peripheral blood.

The CDR3 has 16 amino acids. Germline V gene data show CDR1 as MNHNS and CDR2 as SASEGT. The V gene lost 7 bases and the J gene lost 6 bases, with 25 bases spanning the gap. TCRdb reprocessed the 5' RACE reads with MiXCR, giving one entry per CDR3 protein. The data show hundreds of thousands of distinct CDR3 sequences, 20% to 30% seen once. As for this clonotype: Its antigen remains unknown.

This TCR was sampled from a male donor with ankylosing spondylitis or in good health (not recorded which). Input material: blood, either unsorted or a sorted T cell fraction (not recorded which). J is TRBJ2-7 and V is TRBV6-1, with D perhaps matching TRBD1 (6 bases). This chain's CDR3 is CASTPNRAGELGEQYF. CDR3 DNA sequence: TGTGCCAGCACACCGAATAGGGCAGGGGAGTTGGGCGAGCAGTACTTC.